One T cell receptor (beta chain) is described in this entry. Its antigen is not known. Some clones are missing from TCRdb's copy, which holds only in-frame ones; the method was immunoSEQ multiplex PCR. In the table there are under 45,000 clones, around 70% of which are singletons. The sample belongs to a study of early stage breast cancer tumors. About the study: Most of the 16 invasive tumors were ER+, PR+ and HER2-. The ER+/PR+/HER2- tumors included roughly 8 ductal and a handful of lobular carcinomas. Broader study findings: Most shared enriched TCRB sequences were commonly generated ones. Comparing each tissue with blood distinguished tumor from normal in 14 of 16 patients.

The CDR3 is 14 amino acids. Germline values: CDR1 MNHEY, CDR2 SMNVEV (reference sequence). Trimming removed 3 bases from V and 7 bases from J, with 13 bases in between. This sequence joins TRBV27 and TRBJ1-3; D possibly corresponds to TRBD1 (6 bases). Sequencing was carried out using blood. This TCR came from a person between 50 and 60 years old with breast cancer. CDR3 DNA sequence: TGTGCCAGCAGTTTGGGGGGGGCCGCGAACACCATATATTTT. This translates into CASSLGGAANTIYF.